This entry lists 25 T cell receptor beta chains sequenced from one sample in a study of T cell repertoires in cytomegalovirus infection. MiXCR, run by TCRdb on the reads, gives a single entry per CDR3 protein. The repertoire holds 350,000 to 500,000 distinct CDR3 sequences, about 33% seen once, with roughly 13% in the top ten. The sequenced sample consisted of PBMCs. The receptor set was obtained from a human donor in good health (CMV status not recorded). Some clones in this sample may be carry-over from other donors' samples.

This clonotype has more than one count but fewer than ten. The rearrangement joins TRBV20-1 to TRBJ2-2, with 7 bases that match TRBD2. The V segment lost 3 bases and the J segment 4 bases; nucleotides outside the gene matches: 5. The V gene's germline CDR1 is DFQATT and CDR2 SNEGSKA (reference sequence). The CDR3 runs 14 residues. The CDR3, as DNA: TGCAGTGCTAGGGGAGGGTCGAGCACCGGGGAGCTGTTTTTT. It translates to CSARGGSSTGELFF.

The rearrangement joins TRBV3-1 to TRBJ1-1; unclear D gene. The CDR3 runs 15 residues. Germline V CDR1 and CDR2: LGHDT, YNNKEL (reference sequence). The V gene lost 0 bases and the J gene lost 1 base, with 9 bases spanning the gap. CDR3 DNA: TGTGCCAGCAGCCAAGATCGGAACAAGAACACTGAAGCTTTCTTT. It yields the protein CASSQDRNKNTEAFF.

The sample holds a few counts of this clonotype. This chain links TRBV28 with TRBJ2-7; D remains ambiguous. This CDR3 region has 12 residues. Germline V gene data show CDR1 as MDHEN and CDR2 as SYDVKM. Between the trimmed V and J ends, which lost 7 bases and 4 bases, there was a span of 11 bases. CDR3 region: CASTSPRYEQYF. The CDR3 DNA follows: TGTGCCAGCACCTCCCCCCGGTACGAGCAGTACTTC.

The chain recombines TRBV11-1 with TRBJ2-5; possibly TRBD1 for D (6 bases). CDR3 length: 15 residues. Germline V gene data show CDR1 as SGHAT and CDR2 as FQDESV (reference sequence). With 1 base removed from V and 1 base from J, the gap between germline ends came to 10 bases. The CDR3 here is CASSLETGSQETQYF. The CDR3 DNA sequence: TGTGCCAGCAGCTTAGAGACAGGCTCCCAAGAGACCCAGTACTTC.

This clonotype was recorded a few times. The J gene is TRBJ2-5, the V gene TRBV12-3 or TRBV12-4; the match to TRBD2 covers 9 bases. The J segment lost 2 bases and the V segment lost 7 bases, leaving 2 bases of the junction unmatched. The CDR3 length is 13 residues. CDR3 nucleotide sequence: TGTGCCAGCACCGCGGGGGGGCAAGAGACCCAGTACTTC. It yields the protein CASTAGGQETQYF.

The V gene is TRBV6-1, the J gene TRBJ2-3, with 7 bases matching TRBD2. The CDR3 extends over 17 amino acids. After removal of 5 bases from V and 1 base from J, the junction contained 12 bases not matched to a gene. Germline V CDR1 and CDR2: MNHNS, SASEGT. Here the CDR3 DNA reads TGTGCCAGCAGTCGGAGGGAGGGTGGATCCGGCACAGATACGCAGTATTTT. Translation gives CASSRREGGSGTDTQYF.

This clonotype has a handful of counts. This chain joins TRBV19 and TRBJ2-2; D is ambiguous. V was trimmed by 7 bases and J by 4 bases, leaving 7 bases between them. Germline V lookup: CDR1 LNHDA, CDR2 SQIVND (reference sequence). This CDR3 spans 12 amino acids. CDR3 DNA sequence: TGTGCCAGTACCGCTACCACCGGGGAGCTGTTTTTT. As protein: CASTATTGELFF.

This clonotype has more than one count but fewer than ten. The chain is built from TRBV6-5 and TRBJ1-4, with D perhaps TRBD1 (5 bases). Germline-derived CDR1 and CDR2 are MNHEY and SVGAGI. The V and J ends lost 7 bases and 6 bases respectively, with 15 bases between them. This CDR3 region has 14 residues. The CDR3 reads CASKSPGVHEKLFF. CDR3 sequence (DNA): TGTGCCAGCAAATCGCCGGGGGTGCATGAAAAACTGTTTTTT.

This clonotype was picked up one time. The chain combines TRBV2 with TRBJ1-3; TRBD1 matches 7 bases. Germline V lookup: CDR1 SNHLY, CDR2 FYNNEI. After removal of 5 bases from V and 2 bases from J, the junction contained 12 bases not matched to a gene. This CDR3 has 17 residues. CDR3 in amino acids: CASSPLRQGSAGNTIYF. DNA for the CDR3: TGTGCCAGCAGTCCTCTAAGACAGGGATCCGCTGGAAACACCATATATTTT.

Worth noting for this clonotype: A clone one base away is much larger, so this may be a read error. The chain combines TRBV7-8 with TRBJ2-5; 8 bases line up with TRBD2. Germline V gene lookup returns CDR1 SGHVS and CDR2 FQNEAQ. This CDR3 comprises 14 residues. CDR3 sequence: CASSPGLEWVTQSF. As DNA, the CDR3 is TGTGCCAGCAGCCCGGGACTAGAGTGGGTGACCCAGTCCTTC.

This clonotype was detected many times. This chain links TRBV19 with TRBJ2-4, with TRBD1 as a possible D gene (5 bases). The CDR3 is 16 residues long. V lost 5 bases, J lost 1 base, and 15 bases lay in between. The germline V gene has CDR1 LNHDA and CDR2 SQIVND (reference sequence). CDR3 in amino acids: CASSRQVGAAKNIQYF. CDR3 DNA sequence: TGTGCCAGTAGTCGGCAGGTTGGGGCTGCCAAAAACATTCAGTACTTC.

This chain links TRBV2 with TRBJ2-5, with TRBD1 matching 7 bases. V was clipped by 5 bases and J by 1 base; unmatched bases: 7. Germline CDR1 reads SNHLY; CDR2 reads FYNNEI. This CDR3 has 15 residues. The CDR3 nucleotides read TGTGCCAGCAGTTCCGACAGGGCTAGCCAAGAGACCCAGTACTTC. Translated, it gives CASSSDRASQETQYF. Complete variable domain (other parts from reference TRBV2 and TRBJ2-5): EPEVTQTPSHQVTQMGQEVILRCVPISNHLYFYWYRQILGQKVEFLVSFYNNEISEKSEIFDDQFSVERPDGSNFTLKIRSTKLEDSAMYFCASSSDRASQETQYFGPGTRLLVL.

The chain links TRBV4-3 to TRBJ2-7, with 9 bases that match TRBD1. This CDR3 is 14 amino acids long. V lost 5 bases and J lost 2; bases outside the gene matches: 4. CDR1 is LGHNA, CDR2 YSLEER, per germline. Written as DNA, the CDR3 is TGCGCCAGCAGCATGGACAGGGGTACCTACGAGCAGTACTTC. Translating it yields CASSMDRGTYEQYF.

This clonotype was recorded many times. The rearrangement links TRBV7-2 to TRBJ2-3; D not resolved. With 3 bases removed from V and 2 bases from J, the gap between germline ends came to 6 bases. The germline CDR1 and CDR2 sequences are SGHTA and FQGNSA. The CDR3 sequence is 13 residues long. The CDR3 is CASSLANTDTQYF. CDR3 DNA sequence: TGTGCCAGCAGCTTGGCGAACACAGATACGCAGTATTTT.

This chain uses TRBV7-2 with TRBJ2-3; 7 bases match TRBD2. The CDR3 is 14 residues long. Germline CDR1 is SGHTA and CDR2 is FQGNSA. After removal of 4 bases from V and 2 bases from J, the junction contained 3 bases not matched to a gene. For the CDR3, the DNA is TGTGCCAGCAGCTCTAGCGGCGTCACAGATACGCAGTATTTT. It codes for CASSSSGVTDTQYF.

V usage is TRBV5-1 and J usage is TRBJ1-5, with a tentative D call TRBD1 (5 bases). This CDR3 is built from 13 residues. In germline, CDR1 is SGHRS, CDR2 YFSETQ. V lost 0 bases to trimming and J lost 6 bases, with 7 bases between them. The DNA of the CDR3 is TGCGCCAGCAGCTTGGAGGGGACTCAGCCCCAGCATTTT. It codes for CASSLEGTQPQHF.

This clonotype was found many times. The chain is built from TRBV7-2 and TRBJ2-3; 8 nucleotides line up with TRBD1. V shed 1 base and J 0 bases; nucleotides not matched to a gene: 15. Germline-derived CDR1 and CDR2 are SGHTA and FQGNSA. This CDR3 region has 20 residues. The CDR3 sequence: CASSLVVLAGQVTSTDTQYF. The CDR3, as DNA: TGTGCCAGCAGCTTAGTTGTGTTGGCGGGACAGGTTACGAGCACAGATACGCAGTATTTT. The full variable domain, completed using reference TRBV7-2 and TRBJ2-3, is GAGVSQSPSNKVTEKGKDVELRCDPISGHTALYWYRQSLGQGLEFLIYFQGNSAPDKSGLPSDRFSAERTGGSVSTLTIQRTQQEDSAVYLCASSLVVLAGQVTSTDTQYFGPGTRLTVL.

The chain combines TRBV6-9 with TRBJ1-1, with unresolved D. Per the germline V gene, CDR1 is MNHGY and CDR2 is SVAAGI. This CDR3 is 13 amino acids long. V was cut by 8 bases and J by 7 bases, with 17 bases left in between. CDR3 DNA: TGTGCCAGCTTGACATACAGCATTAATGAAGCTTTCTTT. Translating gives CASLTYSINEAFF.

This chain uses TRBV5-1 with TRBJ1-1; no clear D. The germline V gene has CDR1 SGHRS and CDR2 YFSETQ. The CDR3 consists of 16 residues. The V and J ends lost 0 bases and 2 bases respectively, with 14 bases between them. The CDR3 DNA reads TGCGCCAGCAGCTTGGACGAGGTCAGCCTAAACACTGAAGCTTTCTTT. Protein: CASSLDEVSLNTEAFF. The whole variable domain, remainder taken from reference TRBV5-1 and TRBJ1-1, is KAGVTQTPRYLIKTRGQQVTLSCSPISGHRSVSWYQQTPGQGLQFLFEYFSETQRNKGNFPGRFSGRQFSNSRSEMNVSTLELGDSALYLCASSLDEVSLNTEAFFGQGTRLTVV.

V usage is TRBV12-3 or TRBV12-4 and J usage is TRBJ2-6; 8 positions agree with TRBD1. After removal of 6 bases from V and 0 bases from J, the junction contained 4 bases not matched to a gene. CDR3 length: 16 amino acids. CDR3 in amino acids: CASSGTGRSGANVLTF. The CDR3 DNA follows: TGTGCCAGCAGCGGGACAGGCCGCTCTGGGGCCAACGTCCTGACTTTC.

This clonotype was detected only a few times. The rearrangement uses TRBV7-9 and TRBJ1-4; 7 positions agree with TRBD1. The V and J ends lost 5 bases and 5 bases, in that order; junction bases with no gene match: 5. CDR3 length: 14 residues. CDR1 is SEHNR, CDR2 FQNEAQ, per germline (reference sequence). The DNA for the CDR3 is TGTGCCAGCAGCCAACAGGGGATGAATGAAAAACTGTTTTTT. Translated, it gives CASSQQGMNEKLFF.

V is TRBV6-5 and J is TRBJ2-5; TRBD1 matches at 9 bases. The junction had 17 bases not matched to a gene; V was cut back by 4 bases and J by 2 bases. Looked up from germline, CDR1 is MNHEY and CDR2 is SVGAGI. CDR3 size: 19 residues. The CDR3 nucleotides are TGTGCCAGCAGTTCCCCATTCGGGACAGGGCCGGGGGATCAAGAGACCCAGTACTTC. This encodes CASSSPFGTGPGDQETQYF.

The V and J genes are TRBV14 and TRBJ1-1, with D maybe TRBD1 (6 bases). Per the germline V gene, CDR1 is SGHDN and CDR2 is FVKESK. The CDR3 spans 14 residues. V was clipped by 2 bases and J by 4 bases, with 11 bases between them. The CDR3 is CASSQYRGGTEAFF. CDR3 DNA sequence: TGTGCCAGCAGCCAATACAGAGGGGGCACTGAAGCTTTCTTT.

A few counts support this clonotype. The rearrangement uses TRBV7-2 and TRBJ1-6; D call uncertain. CDR1 and CDR2 (germline): SGHTA, FQGNSA. This CDR3 is built from 13 residues. The V and J ends lost 6 bases and 8 bases respectively, with 11 bases between them. CDR3 sequence reads: CASRALKDSPLHF. The CDR3 nucleotides read TGTGCCAGCAGGGCCCTGAAGGATTCACCCCTCCACTTT.

This sequence joins TRBV2 and TRBJ2-1; 9 bases are a match to TRBD2. Germline values: CDR1 SNHLY, CDR2 FYNNEI. J was trimmed by 9 bases and V by 4 bases; bases with no gene match: 10. The CDR3 has 15 amino acids. Written as DNA, the CDR3 is TGTGCCAGCAGTGGTGGCGGGGGGGTCGGGGGTGAGCAGTTCTTC. This gives the protein CASSGGGGVGGEQFF.